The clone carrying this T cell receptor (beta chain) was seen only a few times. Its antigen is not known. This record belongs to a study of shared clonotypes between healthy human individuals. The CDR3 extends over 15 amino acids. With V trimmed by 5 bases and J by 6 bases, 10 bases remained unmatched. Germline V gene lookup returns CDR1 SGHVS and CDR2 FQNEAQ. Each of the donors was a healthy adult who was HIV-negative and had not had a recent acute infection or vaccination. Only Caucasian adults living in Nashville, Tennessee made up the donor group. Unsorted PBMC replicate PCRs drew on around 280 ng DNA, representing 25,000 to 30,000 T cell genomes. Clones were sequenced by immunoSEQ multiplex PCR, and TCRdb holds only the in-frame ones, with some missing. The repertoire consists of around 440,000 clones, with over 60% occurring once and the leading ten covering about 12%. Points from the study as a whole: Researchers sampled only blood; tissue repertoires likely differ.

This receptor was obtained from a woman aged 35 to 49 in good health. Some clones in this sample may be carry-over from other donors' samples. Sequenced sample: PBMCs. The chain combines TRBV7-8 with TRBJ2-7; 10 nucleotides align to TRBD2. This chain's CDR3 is CASSQGGTSDFEQYF. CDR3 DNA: TGTGCCAGCAGCCAGGGGGGGACTAGCGACTTCGAGCAGTACTTC.